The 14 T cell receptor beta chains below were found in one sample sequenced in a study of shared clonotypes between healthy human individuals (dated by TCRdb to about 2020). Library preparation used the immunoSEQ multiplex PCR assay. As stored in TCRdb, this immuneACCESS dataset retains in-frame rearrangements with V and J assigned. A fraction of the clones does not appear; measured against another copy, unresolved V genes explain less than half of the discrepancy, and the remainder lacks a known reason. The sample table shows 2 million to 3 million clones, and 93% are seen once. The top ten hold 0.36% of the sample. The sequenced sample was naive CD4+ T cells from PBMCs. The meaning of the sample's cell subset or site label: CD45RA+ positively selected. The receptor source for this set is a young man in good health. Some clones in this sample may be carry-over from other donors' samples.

The CDR3 region has the DNA TGTGCCAGCAGCTTATCAGGGACCTCTGGGGCCAACGTCCTGACTTTC. Translation: CASSLSGTSGANVLTF. The chain is built from TRBV7-2 and TRBJ2-6, with D possibly being TRBD1 or TRBD2 (5 bases each). The CDR3 length is 16 residues. Germline V gene lookup returns CDR1 SGHTA and CDR2 FQGNSA. V was cut by 2 bases and J by 0 bases, with 8 bases left in between.

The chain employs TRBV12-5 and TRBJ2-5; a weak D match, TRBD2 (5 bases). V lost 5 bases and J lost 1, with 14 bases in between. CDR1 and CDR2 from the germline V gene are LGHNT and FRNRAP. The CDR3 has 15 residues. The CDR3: CASGASRGPQETQYF. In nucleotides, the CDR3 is TGTGCTAGTGGTGCCTCCCGAGGGCCCCAAGAGACCCAGTACTTC.

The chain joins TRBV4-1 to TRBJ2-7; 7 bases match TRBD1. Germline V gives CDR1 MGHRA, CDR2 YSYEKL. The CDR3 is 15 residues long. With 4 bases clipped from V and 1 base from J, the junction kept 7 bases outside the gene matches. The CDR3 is CASSRQGTPSYEQYF. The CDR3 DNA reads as TGCGCCAGCAGCCGACAGGGAACCCCTTCCTACGAGCAGTACTTC.

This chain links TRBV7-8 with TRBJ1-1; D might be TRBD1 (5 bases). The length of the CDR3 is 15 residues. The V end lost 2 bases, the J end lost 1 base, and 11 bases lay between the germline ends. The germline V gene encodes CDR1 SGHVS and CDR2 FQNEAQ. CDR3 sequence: CASSLIRGTNTEAFF. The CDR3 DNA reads TGTGCCAGCAGCTTAATTAGGGGAACGAACACTGAAGCTTTCTTT.

Here the CDR3 reads CASSLKADGRQYF. For the CDR3, the DNA is TGTGCCAGCAGCTTAAAGGCGGACGGGAGGCAGTACTTC. The chain joins TRBV7-6 to TRBJ2-7; a weak D match, TRBD2 (6 bases). V was pared by 2 bases and J by 9 bases, with 14 bases between. CDR3 size: 13 residues. Germline assignment: CDR1 SGHVS and CDR2 FNYEAQ.

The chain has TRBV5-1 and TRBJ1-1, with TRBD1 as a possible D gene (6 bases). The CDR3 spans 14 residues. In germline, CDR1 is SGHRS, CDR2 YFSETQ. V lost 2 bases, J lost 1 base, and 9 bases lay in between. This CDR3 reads CASSFLDRNTEAFF. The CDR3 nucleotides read TGCGCCAGCAGCTTCCTGGACAGGAACACTGAAGCTTTCTTT.

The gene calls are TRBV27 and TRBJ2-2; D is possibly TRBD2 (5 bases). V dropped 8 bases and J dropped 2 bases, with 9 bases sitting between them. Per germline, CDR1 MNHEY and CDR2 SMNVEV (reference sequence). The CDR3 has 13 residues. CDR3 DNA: TGTGCCAGCGGGCGGGTAAACACCGGGGAGCTGTTTTTT. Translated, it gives CASGRVNTGELFF.

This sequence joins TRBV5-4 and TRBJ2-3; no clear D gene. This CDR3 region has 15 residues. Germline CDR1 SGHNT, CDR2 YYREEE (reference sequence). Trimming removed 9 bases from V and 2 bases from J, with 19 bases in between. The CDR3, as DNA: TGTGCCACCCGACCTAAAGAGTTGTACACAGATACGCAGTATTTT. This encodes CATRPKELYTDTQYF.

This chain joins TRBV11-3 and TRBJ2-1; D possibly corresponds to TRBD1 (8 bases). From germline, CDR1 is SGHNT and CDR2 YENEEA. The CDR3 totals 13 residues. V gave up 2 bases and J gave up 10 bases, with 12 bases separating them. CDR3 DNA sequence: TGTGCCAGCAGCTTAAACAGGGGGGGAGAGCAGTTCTTC. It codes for CASSLNRGGEQFF. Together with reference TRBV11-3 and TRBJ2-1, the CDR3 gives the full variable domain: EAGVVQSPRYKIIEKKQPVAFWCNPISGHNTLYWYLQNLGQGPELLIRYENEEAVDDSQLPKDRFSAERLKGVDSTLKIQPAELGDSAVYLCASSLNRGGEQFFGPGTRLTVL.

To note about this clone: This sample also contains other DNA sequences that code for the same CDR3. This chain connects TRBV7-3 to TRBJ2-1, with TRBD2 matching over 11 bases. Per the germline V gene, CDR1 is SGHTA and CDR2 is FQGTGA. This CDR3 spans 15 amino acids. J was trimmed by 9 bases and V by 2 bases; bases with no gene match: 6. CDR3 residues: CASSLGTSGSSEQFF. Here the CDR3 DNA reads TGTGCCAGCAGCTTAGGAACTAGCGGGAGCAGTGAGCAGTTCTTC.

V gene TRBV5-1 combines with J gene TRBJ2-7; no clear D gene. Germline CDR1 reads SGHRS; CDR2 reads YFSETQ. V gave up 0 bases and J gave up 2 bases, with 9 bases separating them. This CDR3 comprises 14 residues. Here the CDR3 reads CASSLAGPPYEQYF. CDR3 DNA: TGCGCCAGCAGCTTGGCCGGTCCGCCCTACGAGCAGTACTTC. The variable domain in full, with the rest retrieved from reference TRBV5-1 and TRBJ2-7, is KAGVTQTPRYLIKTRGQQVTLSCSPISGHRSVSWYQQTPGQGLQFLFEYFSETQRNKGNFPGRFSGRQFSNSRSEMNVSTLELGDSALYLCASSLAGPPYEQYFGPGTRLTVT.

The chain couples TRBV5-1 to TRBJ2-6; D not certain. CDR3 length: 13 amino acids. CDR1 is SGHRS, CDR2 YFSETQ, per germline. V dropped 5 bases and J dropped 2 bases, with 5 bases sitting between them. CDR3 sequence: CASRPPGANVLTF. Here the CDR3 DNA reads TGCGCCAGCAGGCCCCCTGGGGCCAACGTCCTGACTTTC.

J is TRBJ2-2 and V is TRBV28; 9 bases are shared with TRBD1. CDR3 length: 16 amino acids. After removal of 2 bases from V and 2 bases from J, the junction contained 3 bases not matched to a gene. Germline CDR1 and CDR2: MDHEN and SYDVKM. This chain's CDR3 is CASSLATGGNTGELFF. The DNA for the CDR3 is TGTGCCAGCAGTTTAGCGACAGGGGGAAACACCGGGGAGCTGTTTTTT.

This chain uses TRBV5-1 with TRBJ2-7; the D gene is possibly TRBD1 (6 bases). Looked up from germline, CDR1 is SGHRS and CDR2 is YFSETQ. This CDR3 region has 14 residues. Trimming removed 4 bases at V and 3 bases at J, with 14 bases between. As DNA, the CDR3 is TGCGCCAGCAGCCGGGCAGGGGATTACTACGAGCAGTACTTC. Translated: CASSRAGDYYEQYF. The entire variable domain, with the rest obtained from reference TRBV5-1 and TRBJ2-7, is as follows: KAGVTQTPRYLIKTRGQQVTLSCSPISGHRSVSWYQQTPGQGLQFLFEYFSETQRNKGNFPGRFSGRQFSNSRSEMNVSTLELGDSALYLCASSRAGDYYEQYFGPGTRLTVT.